This TCR beta chain was obtained from a study of T cells after yellow fever vaccination. Each CDR3 protein is one row after TCRdb ran MiXCR on the 5' RACE reads. The top ten clones hold 2.5% to 4% of a sample with some 300,000 distinct CDR3 sequences, approximately 11% of them seen once. Sample: CD4+ T cells sorted from PBMCs, taken 45 days after the yellow fever booster vaccination. The clonotype originates from a man younger than 35 who received the YFV17D yellow fever vaccine.

For the CDR3, the DNA is TGTGCCAGCAGCCAAGATTACACCACCGGCTATAATTCACCCCTCCACTTT. The encoded protein is CASSQDYTTGYNSPLHF. The chain joins TRBV4-2 to TRBJ1-6; D is ambiguous. Trimming left V 0 bases short and J 3 bases short, with 12 bases between. The germline CDR1 and CDR2 sequences are LGHNA and YNFKEQ. The CDR3 totals 17 residues.